This is a list of T cell receptor beta chains from one sample in a study of T cell responses to AZD1222 COVID-19 vaccine. Profiling relied on immunoSEQ multiplex PCR, and the TCRdb table lists in-frame clones only, not all of them. The sample yields approximately 70,000 clones, roughly 84% seen once. The starting material was peripheral blood, obtained on day 0 of AZD1222 vaccination. Source of these receptors: an adult in good health. CDR3s leave out the opening cysteine and the closing phenylalanine or tryptophan.

V gene,J gene,CDR3 protein
TRBV7-8,TRBJ1-1,ASSWDRNTEAF
TRBV19,TRBJ2-7,ASSLVSSYEQY
TRBV3-1/TRBV3-2,TRBJ2-3,ASSQTNRGLGTQY
TRBV3-1/TRBV3-2,TRBJ2-7,ASSPGLLNSYEQY
TRBV25-1,TRBJ1-2,ASSERVSVNYGYT
TRBV3-1/TRBV3-2,TRBJ1-1,ASSRSEVRTEAF
TRBV7-2,TRBJ1-1,ASSPRGDTEAF
TRBV19,TRBJ2-3,ASSGPGQYRTVDTQY
TRBV19,TRBJ1-4,ASSIGGREKLF
TRBV28,TRBJ2-7,ASRTGASYEQY
TRBV28,TRBJ1-5,ASSYRVLDNQPQH
TRBV2,TRBJ1-2,ASSPTGRSYT
TRBV6-5,TRBJ2-2,ASSYGRVSSGELF
TRBV7-3,TRBJ2-3,ASSSSGDFGQY
TRBV24-1,TRBJ1-4,ATSDLGGDVEKLF
TRBV30,TRBJ1-2,AWFRSGQGTRRYT
TRBV13,TRBJ1-6,ASSLGVRPAYNSPLH
TRBV10-1,TRBJ2-7,ASSEEQAPYEQY
TRBV11-2,TRBJ2-7,ASSSTSGGLYEQY